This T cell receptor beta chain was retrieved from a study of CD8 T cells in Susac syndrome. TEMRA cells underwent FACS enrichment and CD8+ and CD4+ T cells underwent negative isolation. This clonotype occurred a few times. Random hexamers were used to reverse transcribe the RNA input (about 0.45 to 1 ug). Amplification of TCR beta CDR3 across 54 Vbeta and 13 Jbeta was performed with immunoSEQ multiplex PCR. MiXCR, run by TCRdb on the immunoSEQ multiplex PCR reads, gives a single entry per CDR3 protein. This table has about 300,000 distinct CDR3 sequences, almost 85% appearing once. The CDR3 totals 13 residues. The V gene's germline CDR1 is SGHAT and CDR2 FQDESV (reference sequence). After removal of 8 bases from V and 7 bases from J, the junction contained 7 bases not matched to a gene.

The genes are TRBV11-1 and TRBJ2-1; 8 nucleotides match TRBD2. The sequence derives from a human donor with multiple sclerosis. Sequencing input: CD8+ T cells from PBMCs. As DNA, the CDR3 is TGTGCCAGCTGGGGACTAGTGGGGAATGAGCAGTTCTTC. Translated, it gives CASWGLVGNEQFF.